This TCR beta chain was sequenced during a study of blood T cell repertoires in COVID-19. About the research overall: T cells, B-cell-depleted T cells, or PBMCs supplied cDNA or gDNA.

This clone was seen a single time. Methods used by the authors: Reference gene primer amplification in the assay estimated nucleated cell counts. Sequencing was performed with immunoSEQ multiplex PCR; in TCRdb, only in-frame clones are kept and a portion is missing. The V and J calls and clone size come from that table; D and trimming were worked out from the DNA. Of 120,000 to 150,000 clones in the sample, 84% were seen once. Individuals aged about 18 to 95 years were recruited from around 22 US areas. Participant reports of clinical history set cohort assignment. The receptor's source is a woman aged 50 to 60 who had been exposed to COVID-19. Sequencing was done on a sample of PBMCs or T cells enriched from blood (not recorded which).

In nucleotides, the CDR3 is TGTGCCATCAGCTATGACATGTTAAATTCACCCCTCCACTTT. The encoded protein is CAISYDMLNSPLHF. V usage is TRBV10-3 and J usage is TRBJ1-6; D remains unclear. V was pared by 6 bases and J by 7 bases, with 13 bases between. The germline CDR1 and CDR2 sequences are ENHRY and SYGVKD. This CDR3 comprises 14 residues.